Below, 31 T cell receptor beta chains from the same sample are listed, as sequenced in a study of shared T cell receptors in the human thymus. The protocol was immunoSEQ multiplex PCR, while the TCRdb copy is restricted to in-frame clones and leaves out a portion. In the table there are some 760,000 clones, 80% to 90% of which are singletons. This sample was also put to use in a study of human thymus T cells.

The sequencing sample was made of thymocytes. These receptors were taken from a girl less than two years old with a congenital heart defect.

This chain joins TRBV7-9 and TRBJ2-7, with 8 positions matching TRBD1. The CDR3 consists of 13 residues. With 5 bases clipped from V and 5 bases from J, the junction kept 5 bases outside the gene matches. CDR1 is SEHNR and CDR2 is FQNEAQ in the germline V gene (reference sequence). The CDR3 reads CASSTGQGNEQYF. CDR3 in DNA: TGTGCCAGCAGCACCGGACAGGGAAACGAGCAGTACTTC.

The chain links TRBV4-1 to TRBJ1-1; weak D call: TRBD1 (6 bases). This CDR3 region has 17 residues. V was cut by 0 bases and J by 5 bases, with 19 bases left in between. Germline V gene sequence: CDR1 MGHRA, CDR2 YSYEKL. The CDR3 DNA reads TGCGCCAGCAGCCAAGAACGTCCGCGGGGGCAAGGGACTGAAGCTTTCTTT. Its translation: CASSQERPRGQGTEAFF.

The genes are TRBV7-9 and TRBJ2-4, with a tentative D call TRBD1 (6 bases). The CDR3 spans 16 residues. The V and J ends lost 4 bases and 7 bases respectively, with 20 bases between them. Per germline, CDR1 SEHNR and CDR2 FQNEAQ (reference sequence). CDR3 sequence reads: CASSSPTGHPRNIQYF. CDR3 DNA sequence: TGTGCCAGCAGCTCACCGACAGGCCACCCCAGGAACATTCAGTACTTC.

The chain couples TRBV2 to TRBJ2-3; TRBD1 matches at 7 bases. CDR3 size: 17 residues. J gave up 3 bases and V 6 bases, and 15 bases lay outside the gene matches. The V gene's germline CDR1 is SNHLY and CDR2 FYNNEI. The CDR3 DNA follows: TGTGCCAGCAGCCCGTTGTTAGGACAGGTTCGTACAGATACGCAGTATTTT. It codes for CASSPLLGQVRTDTQYF. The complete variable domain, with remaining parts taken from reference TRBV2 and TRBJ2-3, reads EPEVTQTPSHQVTQMGQEVILRCVPISNHLYFYWYRQILGQKVEFLVSFYNNEISEKSEIFDDQFSVERPDGSNFTLKIRSTKLEDSAMYFCASSPLLGQVRTDTQYFGPGTRLTVL.

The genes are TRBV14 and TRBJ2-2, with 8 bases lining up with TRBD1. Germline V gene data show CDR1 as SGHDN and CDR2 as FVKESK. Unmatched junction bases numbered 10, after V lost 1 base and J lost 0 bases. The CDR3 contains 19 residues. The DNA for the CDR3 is TGTGCCAGCAGCCAAGGGGGCTTCCGGGACAGGCCGAACACCGGGGAGCTGTTTTTT. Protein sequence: CASSQGGFRDRPNTGELFF.

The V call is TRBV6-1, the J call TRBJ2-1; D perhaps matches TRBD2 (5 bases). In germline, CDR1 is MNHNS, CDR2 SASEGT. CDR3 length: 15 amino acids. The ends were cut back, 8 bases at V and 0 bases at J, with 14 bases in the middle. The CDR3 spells CASGLLFLSYNEQFF. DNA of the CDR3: TGTGCCAGCGGACTGCTATTCCTCTCCTACAATGAGCAGTTCTTC.

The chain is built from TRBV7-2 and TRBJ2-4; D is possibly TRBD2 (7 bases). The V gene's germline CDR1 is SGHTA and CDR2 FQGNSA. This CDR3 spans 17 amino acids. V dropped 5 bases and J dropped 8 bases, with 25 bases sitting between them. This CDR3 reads CASSLSISGRGCYIQYF. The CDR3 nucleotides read TGTGCCAGCAGCCTTAGTATTTCAGGGAGGGGGTGTTACATTCAGTACTTC.

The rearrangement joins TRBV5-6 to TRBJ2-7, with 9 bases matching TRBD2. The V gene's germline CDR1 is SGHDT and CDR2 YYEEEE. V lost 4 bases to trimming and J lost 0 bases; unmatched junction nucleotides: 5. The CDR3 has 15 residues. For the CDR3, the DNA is TGTGCCAGCAGCACTAGCGGGCCCTTCTCCTACGAGCAGTACTTC. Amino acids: CASSTSGPFSYEQYF.

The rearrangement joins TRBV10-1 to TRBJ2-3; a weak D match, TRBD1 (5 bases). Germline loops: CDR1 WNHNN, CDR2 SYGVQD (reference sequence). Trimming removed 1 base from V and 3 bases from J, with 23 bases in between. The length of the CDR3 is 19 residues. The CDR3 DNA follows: TGCGCCAGCAGTGAGTTCTCCCCGACAGCTAGGGTTGTTACAGATACGCAGTATTTT. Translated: CASSEFSPTARVVTDTQYF.

The CDR3 here is CASSPRTGTSGGRSSYEQYF. CDR3 in DNA: TGTGCCAGCTCACCACGAACCGGGACTAGCGGGGGGAGGAGCTCCTACGAGCAGTACTTC. The chain carries TRBV18 and TRBJ2-7, with 15 bases lining up with TRBD2. V lost 1 base to trimming and J lost 0 bases; unmatched junction nucleotides: 10. CDR1 is KGHSH, CDR2 LQKENI, per germline. This CDR3 region has 20 residues. The complete variable domain, with remaining parts taken from reference TRBV18 and TRBJ2-7, reads NAGVMQNPRHLVRRRGQEARLRCSPMKGHSHVYWYRQLPEEGLKFMVYLQKENIIDESGMPKERFSAEFPKEGPSILRIQQVVRGDSAAYFCASSPRTGTSGGRSSYEQYFGPGTRLTVT.

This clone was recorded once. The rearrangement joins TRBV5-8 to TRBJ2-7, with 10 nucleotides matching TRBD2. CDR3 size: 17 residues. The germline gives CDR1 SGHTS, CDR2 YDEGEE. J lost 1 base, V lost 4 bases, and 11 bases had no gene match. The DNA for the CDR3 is TGTGCCAGCAGCCTAGATGGGCCTAGCGGGAGTTCCTACGAGCAGTACTTC. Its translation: CASSLDGPSGSSYEQYF.

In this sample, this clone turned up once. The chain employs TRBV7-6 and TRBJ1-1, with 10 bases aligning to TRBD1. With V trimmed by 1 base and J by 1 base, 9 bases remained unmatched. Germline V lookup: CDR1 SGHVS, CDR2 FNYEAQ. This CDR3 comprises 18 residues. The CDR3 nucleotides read TGTGCCAGCAGCTTAGTCGACAGGGGGCTTTTTCGGAACACTGAAGCTTTCTTT. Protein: CASSLVDRGLFRNTEAFF.

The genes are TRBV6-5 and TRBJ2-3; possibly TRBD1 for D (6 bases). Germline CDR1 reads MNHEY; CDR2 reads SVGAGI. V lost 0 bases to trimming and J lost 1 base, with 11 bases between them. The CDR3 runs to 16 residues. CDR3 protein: CASSYSQGRGTDTQYF. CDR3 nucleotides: TGTGCCAGCAGTTACTCACAGGGACGGGGCACAGATACGCAGTATTTT.

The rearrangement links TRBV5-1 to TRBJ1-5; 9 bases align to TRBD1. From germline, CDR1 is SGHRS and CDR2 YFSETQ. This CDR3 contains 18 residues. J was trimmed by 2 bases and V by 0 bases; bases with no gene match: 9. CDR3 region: CASSLASGQGSGNQPQHF. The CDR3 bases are TGCGCCAGCAGCTTGGCATCGGGACAGGGTTCGGGCAATCAGCCCCAGCATTTT.

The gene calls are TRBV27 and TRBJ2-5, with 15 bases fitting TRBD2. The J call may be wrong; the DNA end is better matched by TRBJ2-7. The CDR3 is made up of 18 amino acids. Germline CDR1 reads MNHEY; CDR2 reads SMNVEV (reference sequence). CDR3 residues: CASSYGTSGGPRSYEQYF. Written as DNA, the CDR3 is TGTGCCAGCAGTTACGGGACTAGCGGGGGGCCTCGTTCCTACGAGCAGTACTTC.

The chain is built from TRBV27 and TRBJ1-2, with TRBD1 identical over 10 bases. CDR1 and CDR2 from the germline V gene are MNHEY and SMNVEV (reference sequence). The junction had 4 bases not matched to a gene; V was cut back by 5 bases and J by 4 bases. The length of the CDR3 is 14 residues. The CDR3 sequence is CASSRDRGIYGYTF. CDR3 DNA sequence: TGTGCCAGCAGTCGGGACAGGGGAATCTATGGCTACACCTTC.

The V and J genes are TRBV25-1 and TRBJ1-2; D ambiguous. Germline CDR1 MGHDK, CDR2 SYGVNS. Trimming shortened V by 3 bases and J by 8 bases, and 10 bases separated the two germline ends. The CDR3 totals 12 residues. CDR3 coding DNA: TGTGCCAGCAGTGACTGGAGGACGGGCTACACCTTC. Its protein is CASSDWRTGYTF.

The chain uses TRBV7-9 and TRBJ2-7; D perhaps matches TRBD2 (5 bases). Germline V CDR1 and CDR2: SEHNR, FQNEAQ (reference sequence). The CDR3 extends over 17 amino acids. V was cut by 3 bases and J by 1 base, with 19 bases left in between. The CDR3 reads CASSLKRRTGDSYEQYF. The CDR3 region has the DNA TGTGCCAGCAGCTTGAAGAGACGGACTGGCGATTCCTACGAGCAGTACTTC.

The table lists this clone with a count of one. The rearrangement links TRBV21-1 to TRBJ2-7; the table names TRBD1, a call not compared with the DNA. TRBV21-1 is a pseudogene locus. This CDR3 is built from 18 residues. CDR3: CASSKGGVWWRGFYEQYF. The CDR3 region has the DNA TGTGCCAGCAGCAAAGGGGGCGTTTGGTGGCGAGGATTCTACGAGCAGTACTTC.

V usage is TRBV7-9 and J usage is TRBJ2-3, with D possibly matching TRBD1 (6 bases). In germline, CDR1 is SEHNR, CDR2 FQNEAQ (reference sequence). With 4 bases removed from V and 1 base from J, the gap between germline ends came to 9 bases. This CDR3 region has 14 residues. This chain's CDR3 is CASSSRQGTDTQYF. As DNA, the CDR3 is TGTGCCAGCAGCTCCCGACAGGGCACAGATACGCAGTATTTT.

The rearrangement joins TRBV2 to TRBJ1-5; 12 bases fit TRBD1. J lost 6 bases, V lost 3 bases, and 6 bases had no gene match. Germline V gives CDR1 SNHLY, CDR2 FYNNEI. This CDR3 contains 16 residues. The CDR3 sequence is CASSDGTGGMSQPQHF. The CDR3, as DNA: TGTGCCAGCAGTGATGGGACAGGGGGCATGAGTCAGCCCCAGCATTTT.

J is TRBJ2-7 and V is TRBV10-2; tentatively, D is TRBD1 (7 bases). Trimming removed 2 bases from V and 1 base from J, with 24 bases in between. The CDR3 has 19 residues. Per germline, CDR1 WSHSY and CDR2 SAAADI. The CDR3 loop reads CASSEGGTPGQRASYEQYF. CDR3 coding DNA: TGCGCCAGCAGTGAGGGTGGGACTCCGGGACAGAGAGCTTCCTACGAGCAGTACTTC.

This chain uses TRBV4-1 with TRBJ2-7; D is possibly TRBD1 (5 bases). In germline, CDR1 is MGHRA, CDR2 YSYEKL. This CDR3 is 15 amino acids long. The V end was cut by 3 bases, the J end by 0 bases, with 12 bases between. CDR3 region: CASSHTQTVSYEQYF. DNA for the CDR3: TGCGCCAGCAGCCATACCCAGACAGTCTCCTACGAGCAGTACTTC.

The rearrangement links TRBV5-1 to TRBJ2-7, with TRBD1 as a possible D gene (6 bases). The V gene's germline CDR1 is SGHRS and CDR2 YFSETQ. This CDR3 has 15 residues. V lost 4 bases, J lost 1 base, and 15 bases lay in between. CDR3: CASSANRDTSYEQYF. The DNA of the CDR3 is TGCGCCAGCAGCGCCAACCGGGACACTTCCTACGAGCAGTACTTC.

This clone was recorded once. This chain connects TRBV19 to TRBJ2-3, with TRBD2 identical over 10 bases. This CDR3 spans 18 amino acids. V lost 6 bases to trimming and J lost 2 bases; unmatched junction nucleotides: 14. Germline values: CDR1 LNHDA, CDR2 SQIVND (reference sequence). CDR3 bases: TGTGCCAGTAGGCCGGTCCTCGGACTAGCGGCCGTCACAGATACGCAGTATTTT. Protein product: CASRPVLGLAAVTDTQYF.

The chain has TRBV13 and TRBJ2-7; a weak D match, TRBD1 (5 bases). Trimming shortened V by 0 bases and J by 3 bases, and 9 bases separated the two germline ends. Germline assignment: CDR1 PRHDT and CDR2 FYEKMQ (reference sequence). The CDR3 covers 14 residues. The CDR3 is CASSLGGQGYEQYF. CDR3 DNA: TGTGCCAGCAGCTTAGGGGGGCAGGGCTACGAGCAGTACTTC. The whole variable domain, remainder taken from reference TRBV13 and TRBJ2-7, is AAGVIQSPRHLIKEKRETATLKCYPIPRHDTVYWYQQGPGQDPQFLISFYEKMQSDKGSIPDRFSAQQFSDYHSELNMSSLELGDSALYFCASSLGGQGYEQYFGPGTRLTVT.

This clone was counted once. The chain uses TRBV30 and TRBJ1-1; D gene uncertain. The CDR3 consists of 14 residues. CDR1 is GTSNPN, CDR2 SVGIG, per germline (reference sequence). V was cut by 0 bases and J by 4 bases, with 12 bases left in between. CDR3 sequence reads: CAWSVRGRATEAFF. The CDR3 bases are TGTGCCTGGAGTGTACGGGGTCGGGCCACTGAAGCTTTCTTT.

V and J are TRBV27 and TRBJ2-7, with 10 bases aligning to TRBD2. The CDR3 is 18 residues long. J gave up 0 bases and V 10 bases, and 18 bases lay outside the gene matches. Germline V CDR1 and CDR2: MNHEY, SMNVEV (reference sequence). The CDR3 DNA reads TGTGCCACACAGAACCGGACTAGCGGTCCTTCGAGCTCCTACGAGCAGTACTTC. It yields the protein CATQNRTSGPSSSYEQYF.

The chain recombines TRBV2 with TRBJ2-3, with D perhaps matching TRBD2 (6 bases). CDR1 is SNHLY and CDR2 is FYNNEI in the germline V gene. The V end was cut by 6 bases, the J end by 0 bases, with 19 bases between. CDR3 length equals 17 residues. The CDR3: CASRAGLRIFSTDTQYF. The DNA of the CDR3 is TGTGCCAGCAGGGCGGGACTCAGGATCTTTAGCACAGATACGCAGTATTTT.

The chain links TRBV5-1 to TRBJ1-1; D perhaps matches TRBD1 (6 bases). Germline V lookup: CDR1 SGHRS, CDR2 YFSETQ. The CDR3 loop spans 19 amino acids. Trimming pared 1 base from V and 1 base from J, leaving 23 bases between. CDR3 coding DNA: TGCGCCAGCAGCTTGTTACCGCCAGGGGAAATTGTTAGGAACACTGAAGCTTTCTTT. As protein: CASSLLPPGEIVRNTEAFF. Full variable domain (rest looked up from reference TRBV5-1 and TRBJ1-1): KAGVTQTPRYLIKTRGQQVTLSCSPISGHRSVSWYQQTPGQGLQFLFEYFSETQRNKGNFPGRFSGRQFSNSRSEMNVSTLELGDSALYLCASSLLPPGEIVRNTEAFFGQGTRLTVV.

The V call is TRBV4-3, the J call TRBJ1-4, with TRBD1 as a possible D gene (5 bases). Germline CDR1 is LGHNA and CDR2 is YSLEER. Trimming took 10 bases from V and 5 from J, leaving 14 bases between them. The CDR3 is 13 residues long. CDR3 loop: CATRGEGNEKLFF. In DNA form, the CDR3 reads TGCGCCACCCGGGGGGAAGGGAATGAAAAACTGTTTTTT.